This T cell receptor (beta chain) was captured by sequencing in a study of cytotoxic CD8 clonotypes in ibrutinib-treated CLL. The wider study: Productive templates per sample averaged nearly 260,000; productive rearrangements, just under 95,000. Findings and limits, study-wide: Progressing and sustained-remission patients had different sampling times. Clonality (at baseline) was higher than in age-matched healthy donors and tracked circulating CD8+ T-cell counts.

The intended depth for sequencing was 1 in 200,000 to 1 in 1 million T cells. Produced via immunoSEQ multiplex PCR; TCRdb's table is partial and in-frame only. Seen here are approximately 120,000 clones, about 50% observed once, and the top ten hold 30% to 45%. Comment on this clone: As yet, its antigen is unknown.

Germline CDR1 is SGHNT and CDR2 is YYREEE (reference sequence). J gave up 10 bases and V 0 bases, and 8 bases lay outside the gene matches. The CDR3 length is 17 residues. The TCR sequence derives from a human donor with chronic lymphocytic leukemia. The chain couples TRBV5-4 to TRBJ1-6; 12 bases match TRBD1. Sequences were derived from PBMCs, sampled after 24 months of ibrutinib treatment. The CDR3 is CASSLGGTGGAKSPLHF. The CDR3 nucleotides read TGTGCCAGCAGCTTGGGGGGGACAGGGGGCGCAAAATCACCCCTCCACTTT.